This T cell receptor (beta chain) is from a study of control samples from healthy donors and cancer patients. This table comes from immunoSEQ multiplex PCR, and its TCRdb copy is limited to in-frame clones, with some not included. The data contain around 68,000 clones, 84% of them singletons. Trimming removed 4 bases from V and 7 bases from J, with 14 bases in between. This CDR3 region has 13 residues. The germline gives CDR1 SGHDT, CDR2 YYEEEE. This clone was seen once. The chain has TRBV5-6 and TRBJ1-2; D remains unclear. The sequence was obtained from a man aged 45 to 65 in good health. Sequenced: blood. The CDR3 loop is CASSQGRMPGYTF. CDR3 nucleotide sequence: TGTGCCAGCAGCCAAGGCCGGATGCCTGGCTACACCTTC.